This is a list of T cell receptor beta chains from one sample in a study of CXCR3-negative and CXCR3-positive naive CD8 T cells. TCRdb re-called the 5' RACE reads; one entry per CDR3 protein, DNA not given. The sample has some 130,000 distinct CDR3 sequences. The sample consisted of naive CXCR3- CD8+ T cells from blood. These receptors came from a human donor in good health. Some clones in this sample may be carry-over from other donors' samples. Each CDR3 is given with its conserved first and last residue.

j_call	v_call	cdr3_aa
TRBJ1-2	TRBV19	CASGRGTEVSGYTF
TRBJ1-4	TRBV27	CASTRSGATNEKLFF
TRBJ1-6	TRBV5-1	CASSLEGTGASYNSPLHF
TRBJ2-3	TRBV6-2/TRBV6-3	CASSYLGGHLDTQYF
TRBJ2-1	TRBV11-2	CASSLDSGDEQFF
TRBJ2-5	TRBV9	CASSVYPSGVGETQYF
TRBJ2-3	TRBV4-2	CASSQETSGSTDTQYF
TRBJ2-3	TRBV12-3/TRBV12-4	CASSPPDREGPDTQYF
TRBJ2-5	TRBV7-2	CASSPRGQRETQYF
TRBJ2-7	TRBV12-3/TRBV12-4	CASSTGLAGVKQYF
TRBJ2-1	TRBV7-3	CASSSLGTSGRLIKGNEQFF
TRBJ1-2	TRBV19	CASSISAGYGYTF
TRBJ2-1	TRBV3-1	CASSSGLGVLVEQFF
TRBJ2-2	TRBV6-5	CASYLGWGPGTGELFF
TRBJ1-1	TRBV29-1	CSVDRGDTEAFF
TRBJ2-3	TRBV28	CASSFAGDTDTQYF
TRBJ2-7	TRBV29-1	CSVEDLGGRGPYEQYF
TRBJ2-7	TRBV20-1	CSARDLAGTGTYEQYF
TRBJ2-7	TRBV12-3/TRBV12-4	CASSFPQGYEQYF
TRBJ2-6	TRBV28	CASSLGAGDSGANVLTF
TRBJ2-2	TRBV4-3	CASSQEGTVGELFF
TRBJ2-7	TRBV7-6	CASAGGLYEQYF
TRBJ2-4	TRBV29-1	CSVEVGLNLAKNIQYF
TRBJ1-3	TRBV4-3	CASSQDAPPFPSGNTIYF
TRBJ2-3	TRBV27	CASTLAGASTDTQYF
TRBJ2-7	TRBV24-1	CATSDYGEDRYF
TRBJ2-1	TRBV7-6	CASSSLAGVYNEQFF
TRBJ2-2	TRBV7-6	CASSLKGAGELFF
TRBJ2-7	TRBV29-1	CSVARDRGSYEQYF
TRBJ1-3	TRBV7-2	CASSRIYTGPSGNTIYF
TRBJ2-5	TRBV29-1	CSVEERGGGEETQYF
TRBJ1-2	TRBV28	CASSLPGVYGYTF
TRBJ2-7	TRBV28	CASRFRGTNSYEQYF
TRBJ2-5	TRBV7-9	CASSTRQGQRRETQYF
TRBJ2-1	TRBV12-3/TRBV12-4	CASSTGPSNEQFF
TRBJ2-7	TRBV6-5	CASSLTGYYEQYF
TRBJ2-6	TRBV6-2/TRBV6-3	CASSYLLSGANVLTF
TRBJ2-1	TRBV27	CASSLPEREVPYNEQFF
TRBJ2-7	TRBV5-1	CASSLGPGGDEQYF
TRBJ2-5	TRBV7-9	CASSWSFPETQYF
TRBJ2-2	TRBV6-1	CASRWTSGGPNTGELFF
TRBJ2-7	TRBV29-1	CSEERGRTYEQYF
TRBJ2-7	TRBV29-1	CSVVPDRGYYEQYF
TRBJ1-2	TRBV7-8	CASSFWQDGYTF
TRBJ2-1	TRBV21-1	CASSKASRERDNEQFF
TRBJ2-1	TRBV28	CASSPLQRGGEQFF
TRBJ2-3	TRBV6-5	CASSLGLPASHYTDTQYF
TRBJ2-1	TRBV4-1	CASSQADNEQFF